This T cell receptor beta chain was profiled in a study of blood T cell repertoires in COVID-19. J was trimmed by 7 bases and V by 5 bases; bases with no gene match: 8. CDR3 length equals 15 residues. In germline, CDR1 is SGHTA, CDR2 FQGNSA. TCRdb's copy holds only in-frame clones and misses some; the assay was immunoSEQ multiplex PCR. Of around 150,000 clones listed, about 85% are singletons. Sequenced sample: peripheral blood. This TCR derives from a man aged 18 to 29 with acute or convalescent COVID-19. J is TRBJ1-6 and V is TRBV7-2, with 7 bases aligning to TRBD1. CDR3 nucleotides: TGTGCCAGCAGCCTCCAGGGGGAAGGCAATTCACCCCTCCACTTT. It specifies CASSLQGEGNSPLHF.